This is a list of T cell receptor beta chains from one sample in a study of identifying expanded T cells in peripheral blood. The table came from immunoSEQ multiplex PCR; TCRdb's copy has only in-frame clones and leaves some out. There are about 94,000 clones in the sample; roughly 90% occur only once, and 4.5% to 7% lies in the top ten. The sequenced sample was blood. Receptors originate from a person aged 18-70 years in good health. The CDR3 runs from the conserved cysteine through the conserved F or W. The D gene is left open where the match is weak. Not every row has a clone size; where given, it reads once, few, many or a size class.

j_gene	v_gene	len	d_gene	abundance	CDR3aa	CDR3nt
TRBJ1-2	TRBV28	15	.	.	CASSLGGRTNYGYTF	TGTGCCAGCAGTTTGGGGGGCCGGACTAACTATGGCTACACCTTC
TRBJ2-5	TRBV21-1	19	.	.	CASSKFRHTRTDHQETQYF	TGTGCCAGCAGCAAATTTCGCCATACTCGGACGGACCACCAAGAGACCCAGTACTTC
TRBJ2-6	TRBV18	14	.	.	CASSPSTTTNVLTF	TGTGCCAGCTCACCCAGTACTACGACCAACGTCCTGACTTTC
TRBJ2-3	TRBV7-2	12	.	.	CASSRVRDTQYF	TGTGCCAGCAGTCGAGTTCGGGATACGCAGTATTTT
TRBJ2-2	TRBV6-6	12	.	.	CASSYSRGELFF	TGTGCCAGCAGTTACTCGCGCGGGGAGCTGTTTTTT
TRBJ2-1	TRBV27	14	TRBD2	.	CASSILAGYNEQFF	TGTGCCAGCAGTATACTAGCGGGTTACAATGAGCAGTTCTTC
TRBJ2-7	TRBV18	15	.	.	CASSPDRVATYEQYF	TGTGCCAGCTCACCTGATAGGGTTGCGACCTACGAGCAGTACTTC
TRBJ2-1	TRBV12-5	19	.	.	CASGLARTGQRTSYNEQFF	TGTGCTAGTGGTTTGGCCCGGACCGGACAGCGTACTTCATACAATGAGCAGTTCTTC
TRBJ2-7	TRBV19	14	.	.	CASSTGRGADEQYF	TGTGCCAGTAGTACGGGACGGGGGGCCGACGAGCAGTACTTC
TRBJ1-1	TRBV30	10	.	.	CAWSAGEAFF	TGTGCCTGGAGTGCGGGTGAAGCTTTCTTT
TRBJ2-7	TRBV4-1	16	TRBD1	.	CASSQGRTGSYYEQYF	TGCGCCAGCAGCCAAGGTAGGACAGGGAGTTACTACGAGCAGTACTTC
TRBJ2-3	TRBV28	15	TRBD2	.	CASSSPAGGTDTQYF	TGTGCCAGCAGTTCCCCGGCGGGGGGCACAGATACGCAGTATTTT
TRBJ1-1	TRBV7-2	19	TRBD1	.	CASSPLGGQGRLRNTEAFF	TGTGCCAGCAGCCCATTGGGTGGACAGGGGAGATTGAGGAACACTGAAGCTTTCTTT
TRBJ1-6	TRBV9	19	TRBD1	.	CASSAEQTGTGGLNSPLHF	TGTGCCAGCAGCGCAGAACAGACAGGGACAGGGGGCTTGAATTCACCCCTCCACTTT
TRBJ2-3	TRBV14	12	.	once	CASSHTGDTQYF	TGTGCCAGCAGCCACACAGGAGATACGCAGTATTTT
TRBJ1-3	TRBV7-9	16	.	.	CASSLGTSLSGNTIYF	TGTGCCAGCAGCTTAGGAACGTCCCTCTCTGGAAACACCATATATTTT
TRBJ2-7	TRBV7-9	12	.	.	CASSAWAYEQYF	TGTGCCAGCAGCGCATGGGCTTACGAGCAGTACTTC
TRBJ2-5	TRBV7-2	18	TRBD1	.	CASSLIGLGTGGQETQYF	TGTGCCAGCAGCTTAATAGGTCTGGGGACAGGGGGCCAAGAGACCCAGTACTTC
TRBJ2-7	TRBV7-9	13	.	once	CASSFGHSAEQYF	TGTGCCAGCAGCTTTGGACATTCCGCCGAGCAGTACTTC
TRBJ2-1	TRBV11-3	15	TRBD1	.	CASSSKGTGRNEQFF	TGTGCCAGCAGCTCCAAGGGGACAGGGAGGAATGAGCAGTTCTTC
TRBJ2-2	TRBV6-6	16	TRBD2	.	CASRTSGVRGTGELFF	TGTGCCAGCAGGACTAGCGGGGTCCGCGGGACCGGGGAGCTGTTTTTT
TRBJ2-3	TRBV16	15	TRBD1	.	CASSLTGKSTDTQYF	TGTGCCAGCAGCCTGACAGGGAAAAGCACAGATACGCAGTATTTT
TRBJ1-5	TRBV6-5	12	.	.	CASSDFNQPQHF	TGTGCCAGCAGTGACTTCAATCAGCCCCAGCATTTT
TRBJ1-1	TRBV7-9	15	.	few	CASSLEGWKNTEAFF	TGTGCCAGCAGCTTAGAGGGTTGGAAGAACACTGAAGCTTTCTTT
TRBJ2-3	TRBV11-3	19	TRBD2	.	CASSSGLAGGPLPTDTQYF	TGTGCCAGCAGTTCGGGACTAGCGGGAGGGCCGCTCCCCACAGATACGCAGTATTTT
TRBJ2-6	TRBV18	20	TRBD1	.	CASSPVAGGPRNSGANVLTF	TGTGCCAGCTCACCTGTGGCAGGGGGCCCCCGAAACTCTGGGGCCAACGTCCTGACTTTC
TRBJ1-5	TRBV7-6	15	TRBD1	.	CASSFGTGGDQPQHF	TGTGCCAGCAGCTTCGGGACAGGGGGCGACCAGCCCCAGCATTTT
TRBJ2-1	TRBV27	19	TRBD1	.	CASSFRRDRGTGYTNEQFF	TGTGCCAGCAGTTTTCGCCGGGACAGGGGGACAGGCTACACCAATGAGCAGTTCTTC
TRBJ2-7	TRBV9	15	.	.	CASSVALDSSYEQYF	TGTGCCAGCAGCGTAGCCCTGGATAGCTCCTACGAGCAGTACTTC
TRBJ2-1	TRBV20-1	10	.	.	CSARDNEQFF	TGCAGTGCTAGAGATAATGAGCAGTTCTTC
TRBJ1-2	TRBV27	13	.	few	CASSSIPQGGYTF	TGTGCCAGCAGTTCCATCCCTCAGGGGGGCTACACCTTC
TRBJ2-5	TRBV6-6	15	TRBD2	.	CASRPTSGGAETQYF	TGTGCCAGCAGACCGACTAGCGGGGGGGCGGAGACCCAGTACTTC
TRBJ1-3	TRBV13	14	.	.	CASSSPNSGNTIYF	TGTGCCAGCAGTTCCCCAAACTCTGGAAACACCATATATTTT